Listed below are T cell receptor beta chains from one sample, sequenced in a study of blood T cells in healthy people across ages. TCRdb re-derived calls from the 5' RACE reads in MiXCR, one entry per CDR3 protein. The table lists roughly 800,000 distinct CDR3 sequences, approximately 24% of them singletons. These sequences were also reported in another study, on T cells of mothers and their children.

The sample was blood. These receptor sequences come from a boy younger than 18 in good health. Both conserved end residues are part of each CDR3. Fields, in order: D gene, CDR3 length, V gene, clone size, J gene, CDR3 DNA, CDR3 protein. The D gene is left open where the match is weak. Clone size is shown for a subset of rows, as once, few, many or a class of expanded clone.

TRBD1,17,TRBV5-6,.,TRBJ2-7,TGTGCCAGCAGCCCCGGACAGGTGGCGAGCAGGGGTTACGAGCAGTACTTC,CASSPGQVASRGYEQYF
TRBD1,15,TRBV28,.,TRBJ1-1,TGTGCCAGCAGCACAGGGGGACGCTTGAACACTGAAGCTTTCTTT,CASSTGGRLNTEAFF
.,12,TRBV7-6,.,TRBJ2-3,TGTGCCAGCAGCCATTGGAGGGAAGGGCAGTATTTT,CASSHWREGQYF
TRBD1,14,TRBV19,few,TRBJ2-5,TGTGCCAGTAGTATGACAGGGGGTTCGGAGACCCAGTACTTC,CASSMTGGSETQYF
.,16,TRBV30,few,TRBJ2-1,TGTGCCTGGAGTGTACTTGGAGGGGAGGCCTACAATGAGCAGTTCTTC,CAWSVLGGEAYNEQFF
.,16,TRBV5-1,few,TRBJ1-5,TGCGCCAGCAGCTTGGCCGCAAGGGGCGCAGGGCAGCCCCAGCATTTT,CASSLAARGAGQPQHF
TRBD2,17,TRBV5-1,few,TRBJ2-5,TGCGCCAGCAGCTTGGAGTTAGCGGGGGGGCCCGGGGAGACCCAGTACTTC,CASSLELAGGPGETQYF
.,14,TRBV6-6,.,TRBJ2-5,TGTGCCAGCAGTTACTCGGGGAGATGGGAGACCCAGTACTTC,CASSYSGRWETQYF
.,16,TRBV7-8,.,TRBJ1-1,TGTGCCAGCAGCTTAGATGTTAGCGTGGCGAACACTGAAGCTTTCTTT,CASSLDVSVANTEAFF
TRBD1,12,TRBV11-1,few,TRBJ1-1,TGTGCCAGCAGCCAAGGACAGGTGGGAGCTTTCTTT,CASSQGQVGAFF
.,15,TRBV10-3,.,TRBJ1-1,TGTGCCATCAGTGACTCGCCTTTTATGAACACTGAAGCTTTCTTT,CAISDSPFMNTEAFF
TRBD2,14,TRBV2,few,TRBJ2-1,TGTGCCGCCTCAATCCGAGGACTAGCAGGAGAGCAGTTCTTC,CAASIRGLAGEQFF
TRBD2,16,TRBV20-1,few,TRBJ2-3,TGCAGTGCTAGAGATAGTAGCGGGGGGGCTCCAGATACGCAGTATTTT,CSARDSSGGAPDTQYF
TRBD1,13,TRBV10-3,.,TRBJ2-7,TGTGCCATCAATCGGGACAGTTCCTACGAGCAGTACTTC,CAINRDSSYEQYF
.,12,TRBV29-1,.,TRBJ2-5,TGCAGCGTCTCATTAGGGGAAGAGACCCAGTACTTC,CSVSLGEETQYF
.,13,TRBV20-1,.,TRBJ2-5,TGCAGTGCTAGGATTACAGGGAAGGAGACCCAGTACTTC,CSARITGKETQYF
.,14,TRBV5-1,.,TRBJ2-7,TGCGCCAGCGCGAAGACCGAGCCGCAGGACGAGGAGTACTTC,CASAKTEPQDEEYF
.,16,TRBV19,few,TRBJ1-1,TGTGCCAGTAGTAAACACATCAGCACCAAGAACACTGAAGCTTTCTTT,CASSKHISTKNTEAFF
.,14,TRBV12-3/TRBV12-4,few,TRBJ1-2,TGTGCCAGCAGTCCCCGGACAGACGCCTATGGCTACACCTTC,CASSPRTDAYGYTF
.,13,TRBV28,.,TRBJ2-1,TGTGCCAGCAGTTCTTCCGGACGGAATGAGCAGTTCTTC,CASSSSGRNEQFF
.,14,TRBV5-5,.,TRBJ2-5,TGTGCCAGCCATTTGGGGGCTCTCCAAGAGACCCAGTACTTC,CASHLGALQETQYF
.,14,TRBV9,few,TRBJ1-1,TGTGCCAGCAGGAAAGGTCCGGGGGCCACTGAAGCTTTCTTT,CASRKGPGATEAFF
TRBD1,15,TRBV5-1,few,TRBJ2-2,TGCGCCAGCAGACCTCAGGGGGCAAACACCGGGGAGCTGTTTTTT,CASRPQGANTGELFF
.,11,TRBV5-1,few,TRBJ2-2,TGCGCCAGCAGCCCAGACCGGGAGCTGTTTTTT,CASSPDRELFF
.,14,TRBV20-1,.,TRBJ2-1,TGCAGTGCTAGAGCCGCCGCTCGTAACAATGAGCAGTTCTTC,CSARAAARNNEQFF
TRBD2,16,TRBV7-2,.,TRBJ2-3,TGTGCCAGCAGCTTACGGGGGGGAGGTCTCCCAGATACGCAGTATTTT,CASSLRGGGLPDTQYF
.,14,TRBV6-2/TRBV6-3,few,TRBJ1-1,TGTGCCAGCAGTTACGGCACAGGGATTAGCCGGGCTTTCTTT,CASSYGTGISRAFF
TRBD2,12,TRBV29-1,many,TRBJ2-5,TGCAGCGTTCTAGCGGGGGGAGAGACCCAGTACTTC,CSVLAGGETQYF
TRBD2,18,TRBV7-2,.,TRBJ2-3,TGTGCCAGCAGCTTGGGACTAGCGGGGGGGCGTTCCTACGCTACGCAGTATTTT,CASSLGLAGGRSYATQYF
.,13,TRBV29-1,.,TRBJ1-1,TGCAGCGTTGAATTGACGGAGAACACTGAAGCTTTCTTT,CSVELTENTEAFF
.,13,TRBV12-3/TRBV12-4,many,TRBJ2-7,TGTGCCAGCAGTTTAGGGGCCACGTACGAGCAGTACTTC,CASSLGATYEQYF
TRBD1,15,TRBV3-1,.,TRBJ2-5,TGTGCCAGCAGCCAGGCAGGGGGCCAAGGAGAGACCCAGTACTTC,CASSQAGGQGETQYF
.,16,TRBV28,few,TRBJ1-4,TGTGCCAGCAGTTCCCCGGGGGGCCCAACTAATGAAAAACTGTTTTTT,CASSSPGGPTNEKLFF
TRBD2,13,TRBV27,.,TRBJ2-1,TGTGCCAGCGCTCCGGGACTAGACAATGAGCAGTTCTTC,CASAPGLDNEQFF
.,15,TRBV6-1,few,TRBJ2-5,TGTGCCAGCACCCTAGGTGGGAGCGGCCAAGAGACCCAGTACTTC,CASTLGGSGQETQYF
.,15,TRBV20-1,.,TRBJ1-5,TGCAGTGCCGAAGCAGGAAGGGGGGGCAATCAGCCCCAGCATTTT,CSAEAGRGGNQPQHF
.,12,TRBV2,.,TRBJ2-2,TGTGCCAGCAGGGAGGACGGCGGGGAGCTGTTTTTT,CASREDGGELFF
.,15,TRBV28,few,TRBJ2-2,TGTGCCAGCAGTTCGACAGTCCCCGACCCCGGGGAGCTGTTTTTT,CASSSTVPDPGELFF
TRBD1,16,TRBV6-5,few,TRBJ1-2,TGTGCCAGCAGTTACTCTGTGACAGGGAGAGCGGCTGGCTACACCTTC,CASSYSVTGRAAGYTF
.,13,TRBV15,.,TRBJ2-7,TGTGCCACCAGCAGAGGGGATGCCTACGAGCAGTACTTC,CATSRGDAYEQYF
TRBD1,14,TRBV6-5,.,TRBJ1-1,TGTGCCAGCAGATCCGACAGGGGTAGGACTGAAGCTTTCTTT,CASRSDRGRTEAFF